This TCR beta chain was identified during a study of blood T cell repertoires in COVID-19. The overall study: From T cells, B-cell-depleted T cells, or PBMCs came the material, which was cDNA or gDNA.

The J segment lost 8 bases and the V segment lost 2 bases, leaving 17 bases of the junction unmatched. In germline, CDR1 is SGHTA, CDR2 FQGTGA. The CDR3 covers 18 residues. Study processing details: Amplified reference gene primers provided the basis for estimating nucleated cell counts. The protocol was immunoSEQ multiplex PCR, while the TCRdb copy is restricted to in-frame clones and leaves out a portion. V and J calls and clone size are copied from that table; D and trimming were computed from the DNA. The sample yields about 270,000 clones, 75% to 90% seen once. This receptor was obtained from a human donor in a cohort sampled during active COVID-19. Sequencing was performed on peripheral blood. This sequence joins TRBV7-3 and TRBJ2-3; TRBD2 matches 9 bases. CDR3 nucleotide sequence: TGTGCCAGCAGCTTAGGGAGCGGGAGGAGCTTCGGGGGTGTTACGCAGTATTTT. Translated: CASSLGSGRSFGGVTQYF.